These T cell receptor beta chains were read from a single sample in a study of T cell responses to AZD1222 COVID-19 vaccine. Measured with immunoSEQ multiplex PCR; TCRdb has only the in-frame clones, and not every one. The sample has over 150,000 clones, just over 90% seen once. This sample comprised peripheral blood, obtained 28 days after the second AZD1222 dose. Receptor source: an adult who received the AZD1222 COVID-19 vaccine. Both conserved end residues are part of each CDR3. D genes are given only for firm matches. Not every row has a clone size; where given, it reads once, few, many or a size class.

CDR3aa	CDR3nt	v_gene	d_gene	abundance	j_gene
CAISEVGGAHEQYF	TGTGCCATCAGTGAAGTCGGAGGGGCCCACGAGCAGTACTTC	TRBV10-3	.	.	TRBJ2-7
CASSLVLAGYPYNEQFF	TGTGCCAGCAGCTTAGTACTAGCGGGCTACCCCTACAATGAGCAGTTCTTC	TRBV7-2	TRBD2	.	TRBJ2-1
CASSQRTLDNSPLHF	TGTGCCAGCAGCCAACGGACACTCGATAATTCACCCCTCCACTTT	TRBV4-2	.	.	TRBJ1-6
CASRGGIVTDTQYF	TGTGCCAGCAGAGGAGGGATAGTAACAGATACGCAGTATTTT	TRBV2	.	.	TRBJ2-3
CASSLGEEDSPLHF	TGTGCCAGCAGCTTGGGGGAGGAAGATTCACCCCTCCACTTT	TRBV11-1	.	.	TRBJ1-6
CASSLLGLAGTGEQFF	TGTGCCAGCAGTTTACTGGGACTAGCGGGAACCGGTGAGCAGTTCTTC	TRBV27	TRBD2	.	TRBJ2-1
CASSLLGGGPYNEQFF	TGTGCCAGCAGCTTACTAGGGGGAGGGCCCTACAATGAGCAGTTCTTC	TRBV11-3	.	.	TRBJ2-1
CASSLPGQGAEEQYF	TGTGCCAGCAGTCTACCGGGACAGGGGGCGGAGGAGCAGTACTTC	TRBV28	TRBD1	.	TRBJ2-7
CASSLDGGPTYEQYF	TGCGCCAGCAGCTTGGACGGGGGCCCGACCTACGAGCAGTACTTC	TRBV5-1	.	.	TRBJ2-7
CASSIGLSYEQYF	TGTGCCAGCAGCATAGGGCTTTCCTACGAGCAGTACTTC	TRBV7-2	.	.	TRBJ2-7
CASRSGTTQYEQYF	TGTGCCAGCAGATCCGGGACTACCCAATACGAGCAGTACTTC	TRBV11-2	TRBD2	once	TRBJ2-7
CASSETGRPYEQYF	TGCGCCAGCAGTGAGACGGGACGACCCTACGAGCAGTACTTC	TRBV10-1	.	.	TRBJ2-7
CATSGSGGPSYNEQFF	TGTGCCACCAGTGGTTCAGGGGGCCCATCCTACAATGAGCAGTTCTTC	TRBV24-1	TRBD1	.	TRBJ2-1
CASSYMGSPPYNEQFF	TGTGCCAGCAGCTATATGGGGAGTCCGCCCTACAATGAGCAGTTCTTC	TRBV11-1	.	.	TRBJ2-1
CAWTPRWSSYEQYF	TGTGCCTGGACCCCCCGGTGGTCTTCCTACGAGCAGTACTTC	TRBV30	.	.	TRBJ2-7
CATSDLSGSSYNEQFF	TGTGCCACCAGTGACCTTAGCGGGAGCTCCTACAATGAGCAGTTCTTC	TRBV24-1	TRBD2	.	TRBJ2-1
CASSLAGQISGNTIYF	TGTGCCAGCAGCTTGGCCGGGCAGATCTCTGGAAACACCATATATTTT	TRBV5-6	.	.	TRBJ1-3
CASSLTGYYEQYF	TGTGCCAGCAGCTTGACAGGGTACTACGAGCAGTACTTC	TRBV7-9	TRBD1	.	TRBJ2-7
CASSNSLDNEQFF	TGTGCCAGCTCAAACTCTCTGGACAATGAGCAGTTCTTC	TRBV18	.	once	TRBJ2-1
CASSETPRADTQYF	TGCGCCAGCAGTGAGACCCCGAGGGCAGATACGCAGTATTTT	TRBV10-1	.	.	TRBJ2-3
CAWSGLAGINEQFF	TGTGCCTGGAGCGGACTAGCGGGAATTAATGAGCAGTTCTTC	TRBV30	TRBD2	.	TRBJ2-1
CASSSRGGGSPEQYF	TGTGCCAGCAGCTCACGGGGAGGCGGGAGTCCCGAGCAGTACTTC	TRBV7-2	TRBD2	.	TRBJ2-7
CASSVAGNNSPLHF	TGTGCCAGCAGCGTAGCAGGGAATAATTCACCCCTCCACTTT	TRBV9	.	.	TRBJ1-6
CASSLVSSTEAFF	TGTGCCAGCAGCTTGGTCAGTTCCACTGAAGCTTTCTTT	TRBV5-4	.	.	TRBJ1-1
CASSQGDRGNTIYF	TGTGCCAGCAGCCAAGGGGACAGAGGGAACACCATATATTTT	TRBV3-1/TRBV3-2	TRBD1	.	TRBJ1-3
CASSWTDHNSPLHF	TGTGCCAGCAGTTGGACAGATCATAATTCACCCCTCCACTTT	TRBV27	.	.	TRBJ1-6
CASGFSSYEQYF	TGCGCCAGTGGTTTCAGCTCCTACGAGCAGTACTTC	TRBV5-1	.	.	TRBJ2-7